The 29 T cell receptor beta chains given below trace back to one sample, sequenced in a study of blood T cell repertoires in COVID-19. Data came from immunoSEQ multiplex PCR; TCRdb stores just in-frame clones and leaves some out. The table lists 100,000 to 120,000 clones, about 85% of them singletons. The sequenced sample consisted of peripheral blood. All receptors derive from a man in his fifties or sixties with acute or convalescent COVID-19.

V gene TRBV5-1 combines with J gene TRBJ2-2, with 9 bases fitting TRBD2. Germline trimming cut 4 bases from V and 6 bases from J; bases unmatched to any gene: 7. Germline V gene lookup returns CDR1 SGHRS and CDR2 YFSETQ. The CDR3 extends over 15 amino acids. CDR3 nucleotide sequence: TGCGCCAGCAGCAAAATAGCGGGGGCCCCCGGGGAGCTGTTTTTT. Its protein product is CASSKIAGAPGELFF.

The gene calls are TRBV27 and TRBJ2-3; D unresolved. The CDR3 sequence is 15 residues long. The V end lost 1 base, the J end lost 2 bases, and 10 bases lay between the germline ends. From germline, CDR1 is MNHEY and CDR2 SMNVEV (reference sequence). In nucleotides, the CDR3 is TGTGCCAGCAGTTTATTCCCCAGTTACACAGATACGCAGTATTTT. This gives the protein CASSLFPSYTDTQYF.

This chain joins TRBV7-9 and TRBJ1-3, with 9 nucleotides matching TRBD1. Looked up from germline, CDR1 is SEHNR and CDR2 is FQNEAQ (reference sequence). The length of the CDR3 is 19 residues. With V trimmed by 0 bases and J by 0 bases, 9 bases remained unmatched. The CDR3 loop reads CASSLADRGRGTSGNTIYF. The CDR3 DNA follows: TGTGCCAGCAGCTTAGCGGACAGGGGTAGGGGAACCTCTGGAAACACCATATATTTT.

The rearrangement links TRBV3-1 (or the pseudogene TRBV3-2) to TRBJ2-7; unclear D gene. Trimming cost V 2 bases and J 6 bases, with 8 bases left between them. The CDR3 has 12 amino acids. In germline, CDR1 is LGHDT, CDR2 YNNKEL (reference sequence). The CDR3 loop is CASSQSPREQYF. CDR3 in DNA: TGTGCCAGCAGCCAATCCCCCCGCGAGCAGTACTTC.

The chain joins TRBV4-2 to TRBJ1-2; 9 bases agree with TRBD1. The ends lost 0 bases at V and 12 bases at J; junction bases unmatched: 8. The germline V gene encodes CDR1 LGHNA and CDR2 YNFKEQ. The CDR3 sequence is 14 residues long. The CDR3 is CASSQDIDRGGDTF. The CDR3 DNA is TGTGCCAGCAGCCAAGATATCGACAGGGGGGGAGACACCTTC.

The rearrangement uses TRBV24-1 and TRBJ1-5, with D possibly matching TRBD1 (6 bases). V gave up 7 bases and J gave up 8 bases, with 11 bases separating them. Germline V gene lookup returns CDR1 KGHDR and CDR2 SFDVKD. The CDR3 consists of 12 residues. The CDR3 bases are TGTGCCACCAGCAGGGGACGGGAGCCCCAGCATTTT. It specifies CATSRGREPQHF.

This chain uses TRBV5-1 with TRBJ2-7, with D unresolved. V was shortened by 4 bases and J by 3 bases, with 11 bases between the two germline ends. CDR1 and CDR2 (germline): SGHRS, YFSETQ. The CDR3 covers 13 residues. The CDR3 sequence: CASSLDGDYEQYF. The CDR3 region has the DNA TGCGCCAGCAGCCTAGACGGAGACTACGAGCAGTACTTC.

In this sample, this clone turned up once. This chain joins TRBV28 and TRBJ2-7; TRBD1 is a possible D gene (6 bases). CDR1 and CDR2 (germline): MDHEN, SYDVKM. The CDR3 loop spans 15 amino acids. V was clipped by 5 bases and J by 1 base, with 15 bases between them. The CDR3 DNA is TGTGCCAGCAGTCTCCCCCGGGACACTTCCTACGAGCAGTACTTC. This translates into CASSLPRDTSYEQYF.

The CDR3 region is CASSKQEHYGYTF. As DNA, the CDR3 is TGTGCCAGCAGTAAACAGGAACACTATGGCTACACCTTC. The chain recombines TRBV12-3 or TRBV12-4 with TRBJ1-2, with D possibly being TRBD1 (5 bases). The CDR3 has 13 amino acids. With 5 bases removed from V and 3 bases from J, the gap between germline ends came to 10 bases.

V is TRBV2 and J is TRBJ2-7, with D maybe TRBD2 (6 bases). In germline, CDR1 is SNHLY, CDR2 FYNNEI. Trimming took 4 bases from V and 6 from J, leaving 13 bases between them. The CDR3 consists of 13 residues. The CDR3 region has the DNA TGTGCCAGCAGTGCCAACGGGAGAGGCGAGCAGTACGTC. Its protein is CASSANGRGEQYV.

CDR3 region: CASSPGTGNTEAFF. The CDR3 coding sequence is TGTGCCAGTAGTCCGGGGACAGGGAACACTGAAGCTTTCTTT. The rearrangement joins TRBV19 to TRBJ1-1; 8 nucleotides align to TRBD1. Germline V gene sequence: CDR1 LNHDA, CDR2 SQIVND (reference sequence). The CDR3 length is 14 residues. Unmatched junction bases numbered 3, after V lost 5 bases and J lost 1 base.

The chain carries TRBV19 and TRBJ1-5; the D gene is possibly TRBD1 (6 bases). V lost 3 bases to trimming and J lost 7 bases, with 16 bases between them. The CDR3 runs 15 residues. Germline V lookup: CDR1 LNHDA, CDR2 SQIVND (reference sequence). CDR3 DNA sequence: TGTGCCAGTAGTATGAACTTGGCAGGGGTACAGCCCCAGCATTTT. Translation gives CASSMNLAGVQPQHF.

The chain carries TRBV6-1 and TRBJ1-5, with no clear D. Per germline, CDR1 MNHNS and CDR2 SASEGT. The CDR3 runs 15 residues. V lost 1 base to trimming and J lost 9 bases, with 16 bases between them. The CDR3 coding sequence is TGTGCCAGCAGTGAAGGTCCGGAGCCGCTTTGGCCCCAGCATTTT. Encoded protein: CASSEGPEPLWPQHF.

The V call is TRBV2, the J call TRBJ2-1, with D possibly TRBD2 on 5 matching bases. V lost 4 bases to trimming and J lost 9 bases, with 13 bases between them. CDR3 length equals 13 residues. Looked up from germline, CDR1 is SNHLY and CDR2 is FYNNEI. This CDR3 is CASSGFRGGEQFF. The CDR3 coding sequence is TGTGCCAGCAGTGGGTTCCGGGGTGGTGAGCAGTTCTTC.

This clone was picked up a small number of times. The V and J genes are TRBV5-6 and TRBJ1-2; D is undetermined. V was shortened by 0 bases and J by 2 bases, with 8 bases between the two germline ends. Germline V gene sequence: CDR1 SGHDT, CDR2 YYEEEE. This CDR3 is built from 14 residues. The CDR3 DNA reads TGTGCCAGCAGCTTGGGGCAGTCAAACTATGGCTACACCTTC. Translation gives CASSLGQSNYGYTF. Combining the CDR3 with reference TRBV5-6 and TRBJ1-2 gives the whole variable domain DAGVTQSPTHLIKTRGQQVTLRCSPKSGHDTVSWYQQALGQGPQFIFQYYEEEERQRGNFPDRFSGHQFPNYSSELNVNALLLGDSALYLCASSLGQSNYGYTFGSGTRLTVV.

The chain uses TRBV27 and TRBJ1-2, with 8 bases identical to TRBD1. Germline V lookup: CDR1 MNHEY, CDR2 SMNVEV (reference sequence). After removal of 6 bases from V and 1 base from J, the junction contained 7 bases not matched to a gene. This CDR3 comprises 15 residues. The CDR3 DNA reads as TGTGCCAGCAGACTGACAGGGGCTCGTAACTATGGCTACACCTTC. Protein: CASRLTGARNYGYTF.

The V gene is TRBV6-6, the J gene TRBJ2-1; maybe TRBD2 (7 bases). Germline V gives CDR1 MNHNY, CDR2 SVGAGI (reference sequence). V lost 2 bases to trimming and J lost 2 bases, with 10 bases between them. This CDR3 has 15 amino acids. DNA of the CDR3: TGTGCCAGCAGTTACGGCGGGGGCCCCTACAATGAGCAGTTCTTC. It specifies CASSYGGGPYNEQFF.

The gene calls are TRBV4-1 and TRBJ2-7; TRBD2 matches at 7 bases. Germline-derived CDR1 and CDR2 are MGHRA and YSYEKL. The CDR3 runs to 14 residues. Trimming took 4 bases from V and 3 from J; bases not matched to a gene: 6. DNA for the CDR3: TGCGCCAGCAGCCTCTACAGCGGGGTCTACGAGCAGTACTTC. Translating gives CASSLYSGVYEQYF.

This clone was counted once. The rearrangement links TRBV3-1 (or the pseudogene TRBV3-2) to TRBJ1-1; 7 bases map to TRBD1. The CDR3 runs 12 residues. The V gene end was trimmed by 4 bases and the J gene end by 11 bases; junction bases not matched to a gene: 7. CDR1 LGHDT and CDR2 YNNKEL come from the germline V gene (reference sequence). The CDR3 DNA reads TGTGCCAGCAGCCGAAGGACAGGCCCGGCTTTCTTT. Encoded protein: CASSRRTGPAFF.

The chain links TRBV19 to TRBJ2-1; D gene unclear. This CDR3 has 14 amino acids. Between the trimmed V and J ends, which lost 8 bases and 6 bases, there was a span of 17 bases. Germline V lookup: CDR1 LNHDA, CDR2 SQIVND (reference sequence). CDR3 in DNA: TGTGCCAGTCACCCCTCCCTTAATAGCAATGAGCAGTTCTTC. Residues: CASHPSLNSNEQFF. The variable domain in full, completed from reference TRBV19 and TRBJ2-1, reads DGGITQSPKYLFRKEGQNVTLSCEQNLNHDAMYWYRQDPGQGLRLIYYSQIVNDFQKGDIAEGYSVSREKKESFPLTVTSAQKNPTAFYLCASHPSLNSNEQFFGPGTRLTVL.

The CDR3 region has the DNA TGTGCCAGCAAACCGGACAGGGGAACCGCTGGCTACACCTTC. As protein: CASKPDRGTAGYTF. This rearrangement joins TRBV27 to TRBJ1-2; 9 bases align to TRBD1. J gave up 7 bases and V 7 bases, and 10 bases lay outside the gene matches. Germline V gene data show CDR1 as MNHEY and CDR2 as SMNVEV (reference sequence). The CDR3 length is 14 residues.

The gene calls are TRBV21-1 and TRBJ2-7; whether TRBD1, the table's D call, matches the DNA was not checked. TRBV21-1 is labeled a pseudogene. The CDR3 loop spans 19 amino acids. CDR3 in DNA: TGTGCCAGCAGCAAATCGGCAGGGAAGACGAAACAGGGGGACTACGAGCAGTACTTC. This sequence encodes CASSKSAGKTKQGDYEQYF.

The chain joins TRBV5-4 to TRBJ2-2; possible D gene TRBD1, 6 bases. Germline CDR1 reads SGHNT; CDR2 reads YYREEE (reference sequence). The CDR3 loop spans 14 amino acids. Between the trimmed V and J ends, which lost 0 bases and 3 bases, there was a span of 6 bases. The CDR3 DNA sequence: TGTGCCAGCAGCTTGGGACAGGACACCGGGGAGCTGTTTTTT. Its protein is CASSLGQDTGELFF.

The chain recombines TRBV7-3 with TRBJ2-1; 10 bases are shared with TRBD2. In germline, CDR1 is SGHTA, CDR2 FQGTGA. This CDR3 region has 16 residues. J was trimmed by 9 bases and V by 4 bases; bases with no gene match: 12. CDR3 sequence: CASSSTPSGGAGEQFF. The CDR3, as DNA: TGTGCCAGCAGCTCCACCCCCAGCGGGGGGGCCGGTGAGCAGTTCTTC.

This sequence joins TRBV2 and TRBJ1-6; 7 bases fit TRBD1. V trimming: 7 bases; J trimming: 9 bases; junction bases outside the gene matches: 9. The CDR3 spans 14 residues. The germline gives CDR1 SNHLY, CDR2 FYNNEI. The CDR3 DNA is TGTGCCAGCAATCGACAGGGTTTTGGTTCACCCCTCCACTTT. As protein: CASNRQGFGSPLHF.

The J gene is TRBJ1-4, the V gene TRBV5-1; D might be TRBD1 (5 bases). This CDR3 region has 16 residues. Germline V gives CDR1 SGHRS, CDR2 YFSETQ. Trimming left V 2 bases short and J 5 bases short, with 16 bases between. In nucleotides, the CDR3 is TGCGCCAGCAGCTTACCCGGGGGGACTCCCAATGAAAAACTGTTTTTT. Its translation: CASSLPGGTPNEKLFF. Full variable domain (outside the CDR3, taken from reference TRBV5-1 and TRBJ1-4): KAGVTQTPRYLIKTRGQQVTLSCSPISGHRSVSWYQQTPGQGLQFLFEYFSETQRNKGNFPGRFSGRQFSNSRSEMNVSTLELGDSALYLCASSLPGGTPNEKLFFGSGTQLSVL.

This clone showed up just once. The chain joins TRBV3-1 (or the pseudogene TRBV3-2) to TRBJ2-2; 13 bases fit TRBD2. V trimming: 3 bases; J trimming: 4 bases; junction bases outside the gene matches: 2. CDR1 and CDR2 from the germline V gene are LGHDT and YNNKEL (reference sequence). The CDR3 runs 16 residues. The CDR3 bases are TGTGCCAGCAGCCACCGACTAGCGGGGGGCACCGGGGAGCTGTTTTTT. Translating it yields CASSHRLAGGTGELFF.

The chain combines TRBV27 with TRBJ1-1, with 9 bases matching TRBD1. The CDR3 has 18 residues. J was trimmed by 3 bases and V by 5 bases; bases with no gene match: 16. In germline, CDR1 is MNHEY, CDR2 SMNVEV (reference sequence). The CDR3 reads CASSPRGPHRGQHTEAFF. The CDR3 DNA sequence: TGTGCCAGCAGTCCCCGTGGACCACACAGGGGGCAACACACTGAAGCTTTCTTT.

The chain couples TRBV4-2 to TRBJ2-1, with 12 bases fitting TRBD1. The length of the CDR3 is 15 residues. Trimming removed 1 base from V and 15 bases from J; junction bases left unmatched: 10. The germline V gene has CDR1 LGHNA and CDR2 YNFKEQ. This CDR3 reads CASSQAPGQGAQLFF. As DNA, the CDR3 is TGTGCCAGCAGCCAAGCACCGGGACAGGGGGCCCAGCTGTTCTTC.